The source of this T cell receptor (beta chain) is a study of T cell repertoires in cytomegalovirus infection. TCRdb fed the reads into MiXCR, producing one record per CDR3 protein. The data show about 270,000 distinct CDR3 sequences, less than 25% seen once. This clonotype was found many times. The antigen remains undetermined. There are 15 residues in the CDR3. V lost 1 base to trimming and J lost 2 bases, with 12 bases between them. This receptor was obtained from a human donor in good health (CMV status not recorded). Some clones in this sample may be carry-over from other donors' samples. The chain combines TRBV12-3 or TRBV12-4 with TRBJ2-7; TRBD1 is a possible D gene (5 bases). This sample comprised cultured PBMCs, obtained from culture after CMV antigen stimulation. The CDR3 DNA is TGTGCCAGCAGTTTAGGGCAGGGCTACCCCTACGAGCAGTACTTC. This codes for CASSLGQGYPYEQYF.